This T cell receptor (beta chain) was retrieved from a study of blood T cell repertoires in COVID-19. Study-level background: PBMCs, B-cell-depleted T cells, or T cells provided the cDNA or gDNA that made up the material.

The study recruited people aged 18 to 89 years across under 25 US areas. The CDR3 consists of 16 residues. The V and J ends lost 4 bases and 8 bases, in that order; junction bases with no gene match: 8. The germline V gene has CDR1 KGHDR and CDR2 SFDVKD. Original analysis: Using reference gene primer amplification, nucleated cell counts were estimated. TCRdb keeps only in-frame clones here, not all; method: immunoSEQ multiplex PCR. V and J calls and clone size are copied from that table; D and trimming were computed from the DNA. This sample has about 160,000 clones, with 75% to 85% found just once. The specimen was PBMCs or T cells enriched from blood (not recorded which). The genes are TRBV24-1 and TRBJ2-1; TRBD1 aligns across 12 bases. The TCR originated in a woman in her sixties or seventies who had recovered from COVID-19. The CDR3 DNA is TGTGCCACCAGTGAACCGAGGGGGACAGGGGGCTATGAGCAGTTCTTC. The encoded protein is CATSEPRGTGGYEQFF.